This T cell receptor beta chain was retrieved from a study of OX40 agonist ivuxolimab in advanced cancers. The wider study: Patients were treated with ivuxolimab, an agonistic anti-OX40 (CD134) antibody. Antecedent anti-PD-1, anti-PD-L1 or anti-CTLA-4 therapy was permissible, with under 50% having received some. One hepatocellular carcinoma and two cutaneous melanoma patients partially responded.

V lost 5 bases to trimming and J lost 7 bases, with 11 bases between them. The CDR3 runs 13 residues. Germline V gene data show CDR1 as SGHNT and CDR2 as YENEEA. Assay used: immunoSEQ multiplex PCR; TCRdb lists only in-frame clones, some missing. This table has around 90,000 clones, more than 85% appearing once. Sampled blood was obtained at baseline, cycle 4 day 1, and cycle 7 day 1. The source was CD4+ or CD8+ T cells sorted from blood, collected in a trial of the OX40 agonist ivuxolimab. This receptor was obtained from an adult with an advanced solid tumor such as melanoma, head and neck, liver or kidney cancer. The rearrangement uses TRBV11-3 and TRBJ2-2; maybe TRBD2 (5 bases). The CDR3 nucleotides read TGTGCCAGCAGCCCGAGAGGGCTCGGGGAGCTGTTTTTT. Translating it yields CASSPRGLGELFF.